This entry features one TCR delta chain sequence. What this receptor recognizes is not known. Base-call qualities are not available, and no considerably larger clone is one nucleotide away. The CDR3 has 17 amino acids, counting the end cysteine and phenylalanine. Only the CDR3 portion is preserved as DNA: 51 bases, with reading frame beginning at the first base. CDR1 and CDR2 were assigned from the germline V gene as GEAIGNYY and EKD. V is pruned by 0 bases and J by 0 bases, leaving 9 bases of the junction without a gene match. This sample stems from a study of in vitro expanded adult blood gammadelta T cells (dated by TCRdb to 2019 to 2021). Concerning the study at large: Sort purity ranged from more than 90% to 100% Vgamma9Vdelta2 cells among T cells. The study compared the TCR repertoire of Vgamma9Vdelta2 T cells expanded in vitro with a mistletoe-extract drug against those expanded with HMBPP or zoledronate. Cells from each donor were stimulated separately with HMBPP, zoledronate or AbnobaViscum P, and the TRG and TRD CDR3 repertoires were sequenced for each condition. The TCR repertoire analysis included three subjects. Here is what the overall study found, with its caveats: All repertoires came from in vitro expanded cultures of cells from healthy donors, not from patients treated with mistletoe. Each donor had a private TRDV2 repertoire shared between treatments, and in multidimensional scaling the TRD repertoires clustered by subject rather than by stimulant. CDR3 length, diversity and J usage of AbnobaViscum P-expanded Vgamma9Vdelta2 repertoires were found to be similar to those of HMBPP- and zoledronate-expanded repertoires, which suggested a polyclonal response. Top TRGV9 CDR3 clonotypes were largely public, being shared across donors and across all three stimulation conditions.

What this sample's treatment or condition label stands for: aminobisphosphonate causing endogenous IPP accumulation, about 1 uM. Live CD3+ TCRgammadelta+ Vgamma9+ Vdelta2+ T cells were FACS-sorted on a FACS Aria III after expansion. PBMC were exposed to roughly 0.93 uM zoledronate for one day and then washed three times before expansion. Expansion of the cultures lasted around 13 days, and IL-2 was replenished every 3 to 4 days. Following the one-day stimulant pulse, the cells were washed three times and then grown in medium with 85 to 100 U/mL IL-2. Before culture, peripheral blood mononuclear cells were isolated using Lymphoprep gradient centrifugation and then cryopreserved in liquid nitrogen. The library came from 5' RACE. For each sample, RNA was extracted from roughly 10,000 sorted cells with the RNeasy Micro Kit. Libraries were generated by template-switch reverse transcription, after which the CDR3gamma and CDR3delta regions were amplified by PCR. Amplicons were sequenced on an Illumina MiSeq using the V2 300 kit, producing 150 bp paired-end reads. The authors processed their data as follows. Read quality was checked with FastQC version 0.11.8. CDR3 sequences were built by aligning reads to GenBank TRG or TRD reference genes using MiXCR version 3.0.3. MiXCR ran with default parameters, except that TRDD assembly used 3 instead of 5 consecutive nucleotides. Repertoire analyses, including normalized Shannon-Wiener diversity, clonotype tracking and multidimensional scaling, were performed with VDJtools version 1.2.1 under default settings. CDR3 sequences that were out of frame or contained stop codons were removed from analysis. TCRdb reprocessed the public data with the CATT caller; entries with the same nucleotide sequence were combined afterwards. Clone size and V and J calls follow TCRdb, not the original study. Within this sample are hundreds of delta-chain clones, with over 30% of them counted one time only. The leading ten clones occupy about 20% of the sample.

The receptor chain draws on TRDV2 and TRDJ1; 7 bases in between match TRDD3. The sequence came from an adult in good health. The source was gamma-delta T cells from peripheral blood expanded in culture, collected from an in vitro culture stimulated with zoledronate. CDR3 region: CACDTVGGSVDTDKLIF. The DNA reads as follows: TGTGCCTGTGACACCGTGGGGGGATCGGTAGACACCGATAAACTCATCTTT.